This T cell receptor (beta chain) was profiled in a study of blood T cell repertoires in COVID-19. This clone occurred a few times. Authors' processing steps: Estimates of nucleated cell counts were drawn from the amplification of reference gene primers. Sequenced by immunoSEQ multiplex PCR; TCRdb stores in-frame clones only, minus some. V and J calls and clone size are copied from that table; D and trimming were computed from the DNA. This table has 180,000 or so clones, roughly four fifths appearing once. The length of the CDR3 is 12 residues. CDR1 and CDR2 from the germline V gene are SEHNR and FQNEAQ (reference sequence). With 5 bases removed from V and 0 bases from J, the gap between germline ends came to 5 bases.

The material sequenced was peripheral blood. The origin of this receptor is a human donor with acute or convalescent COVID-19. The donor label of this sample is uncertain. The rearrangement links TRBV7-9 to TRBJ2-7; D gene uncertain. The CDR3 loop is CASSLSSYEQYF. The CDR3 DNA sequence: TGTGCCAGCAGCCTGAGCTCCTACGAGCAGTACTTC. Full variable domain (rest looked up from reference TRBV7-9 and TRBJ2-7): DTGVSQNPRHKITKRGQNVTFRCDPISEHNRLYWYRQTLGQGPEFLTYFQNEAQLEKSRLLSDRFSAERPKGSFSTLEIQRTEQGDSAMYLCASSLSSYEQYFGPGTRLTVT.